The 16 T cell receptor beta chains reported below all come from one sample, sequenced in a study of blood T cell repertoires in COVID-19. Clones were sequenced by immunoSEQ multiplex PCR, and TCRdb holds only the in-frame ones, with some missing. The sample lists about 250,000 clones; 84% were seen once. The source material was peripheral blood. The receptor source for this set is a woman aged 40 to 49 who had recovered from COVID-19.

This chain joins TRBV15 and TRBJ1-5, with 8 positions matching TRBD1. The J segment lost 12 bases and the V segment lost 1 base, leaving 8 bases of the junction unmatched. Germline V gene lookup returns CDR1 LNHNV and CDR2 YYDKDF (reference sequence). CDR3 length equals 14 residues. The CDR3 bases are TGTGCCACCAGCAGAGCGAGACAGGGGACGCACCAGCATTTT. Translation gives CATSRARQGTHQHF. Complete variable domain (other parts from reference TRBV15 and TRBJ1-5): DAMVIQNPRYQVTQFGKPVTLSCSQTLNHNVMYWYQQKSSQAPKLLFHYYDKDFNNEADTPDNFQSRRPNTSFCFLDIRSPGLGDTAMYLCATSRARQGTHQHFGDGTRLSIL.

The V call is TRBV5-6, the J call TRBJ2-5, with 11 bases aligning to TRBD2. Germline values: CDR1 SGHDT, CDR2 YYEEEE. The CDR3 covers 15 residues. With V trimmed by 2 bases and J by 6 bases, 6 bases remained unmatched. In nucleotides, the CDR3 is TGTGCCAGCAGCTTTAGTAGCGGGGGGGCAAAGACCCAGTACTTC. Translation: CASSFSSGGAKTQYF.

This sequence joins TRBV10-3 and TRBJ1-2; TRBD1 might be the D (6 bases). The CDR3 is 14 residues long. With 8 bases removed from V and 3 bases from J, the gap between germline ends came to 16 bases. Germline V lookup: CDR1 ENHRY, CDR2 SYGVKD. The CDR3 DNA sequence: TGTGCCATCCAAAGCGCAGGGGCGGACTATGGCTACACCTTC. Translation gives CAIQSAGADYGYTF.

This chain uses TRBV4-1 with TRBJ1-4, with 10 positions matching TRBD1. V lost 4 bases and J lost 10; bases outside the gene matches: 9. Germline-derived CDR1 and CDR2 are MGHRA and YSYEKL. The CDR3 length is 15 residues. The CDR3 is CASSLGTGEGGKLFF. The CDR3 nucleotides are TGCGCCAGCAGCCTTGGGACAGGGGAAGGTGGAAAACTGTTTTTT.

The chain is built from TRBV7-2 and TRBJ1-5; D uncertain. Germline V lookup: CDR1 SGHTA, CDR2 FQGNSA. Between the trimmed V and J ends, which lost 1 base and 3 bases, there was a span of 10 bases. CDR3 size: 15 residues. CDR3 region: CASSLEAMPNQPQHF. The DNA for the CDR3 is TGTGCCAGCAGCTTAGAAGCCATGCCCAATCAGCCCCAGCATTTT.

The chain carries TRBV10-1 and TRBJ2-1, with 14 nucleotides matching TRBD2. CDR1 WNHNN and CDR2 SYGVQD come from the germline V gene (reference sequence). V shed 8 bases, J shed 12 bases, and the junction held 6 bases outside the gene matches. This CDR3 region has 13 residues. The CDR3 nucleotides are TGCGCCAGCTCGATAGGGACTAGCGGGGGGCAGTTCTTC. Amino acid sequence: CASSIGTSGGQFF.

The chain joins TRBV30 to TRBJ1-1; TRBD1 is a possible D gene (5 bases). Germline V lookup: CDR1 GTSNPN, CDR2 SVGIG (reference sequence). The V and J ends lost 5 bases and 0 bases respectively, with 10 bases between them. The CDR3 runs to 13 residues. The CDR3 bases are TGTGCCTGGGGCAGGGCCATGAACACTGAAGCTTTCTTT. It is translated as CAWGRAMNTEAFF.

The chain has TRBV5-1 and TRBJ2-3; the match to TRBD2 covers 15 bases. The CDR3 has 19 amino acids. The germline V gene encodes CDR1 SGHRS and CDR2 YFSETQ. Germline trimming cut 3 bases from V and 8 bases from J; bases unmatched to any gene: 16. The CDR3 bases are TGCGCCAGCAGCTCGGCGGGACTAGCGGGGGGCTCACGCAGGGCTACGCAGTATTTT. This translates into CASSSAGLAGGSRRATQYF.

This clone was counted only a few times. The J gene is TRBJ1-1, the V gene TRBV6-5, with TRBD1 identical over 9 bases. The CDR3 consists of 14 residues. Germline-derived CDR1 and CDR2 are MNHEY and SVGAGI. Trimming at V came to 5 bases and at J to 1 base, leaving 2 bases not matched to a gene. The CDR3 loop is CASSRGQGNTEAFF. The CDR3 nucleotides read TGTGCCAGCAGTAGGGGACAGGGGAACACTGAAGCTTTCTTT.

This rearrangement joins TRBV7-3 to TRBJ1-4; 7 nucleotides line up with TRBD1. Germline CDR1 SGHTA, CDR2 FQGTGA. V was clipped by 5 bases and J by 7 bases; unmatched bases: 4. The CDR3 loop spans 13 amino acids. The CDR3 reads CASSRGQGEKLFF. CDR3 coding DNA: TGTGCCAGCAGCAGGGGGCAGGGTGAAAAACTGTTTTTT.

The CDR3 region has the DNA TGCGCCAGCAGCCAAGCTGGGGGGGGACAAATGCCCTACTATGGCTACACCTTC. This translates into CASSQAGGGQMPYYGYTF. The rearrangement uses TRBV4-1 and TRBJ1-2; weak D call: TRBD1 (6 bases). V lost 1 base to trimming and J lost 3 bases, with 21 bases between them. This CDR3 contains 18 residues. CDR1 MGHRA and CDR2 YSYEKL come from the germline V gene.

The chain is built from TRBV19 and TRBJ2-3; D is possibly TRBD2 (5 bases). Germline CDR1 is LNHDA and CDR2 is SQIVND (reference sequence). The V end lost 0 bases, the J end lost 2 bases, and 15 bases lay between the germline ends. The CDR3 consists of 17 residues. The CDR3 DNA reads as TGTGCCAGTAGTATAGAAGGGAGCAGTAGCTTCACAGATACGCAGTATTTT. This encodes CASSIEGSSSFTDTQYF.

The chain uses TRBV27 and TRBJ2-1, with 7 nucleotides matching TRBD2. Germline CDR1 and CDR2: MNHEY and SMNVEV (reference sequence). The CDR3 consists of 14 residues. V shed 6 bases, J shed 10 bases, and the junction held 12 bases outside the gene matches. CDR3 residues: CASSPSGPLVEQFF. CDR3 sequence (DNA): TGTGCCAGCAGCCCTAGCGGCCCTCTCGTCGAGCAGTTCTTC.

This chain connects TRBV6-6 to TRBJ1-6, with D hard to call. The V and J ends lost 6 bases and 7 bases respectively, with 16 bases between them. This CDR3 is 15 amino acids long. The germline V gene encodes CDR1 MNHNY and CDR2 SVGAGI (reference sequence). The DNA for the CDR3 is TGTGCCAGCAGGGAGGAGTCAAGCAAAAATTCACCCCTCCACTTT. This encodes CASREESSKNSPLHF.

V usage is TRBV2 and J usage is TRBJ1-5; 8 bases line up with TRBD1. The CDR3 spans 17 residues. Germline trimming cut 1 base from V and 7 bases from J; bases unmatched to any gene: 12. Per germline, CDR1 SNHLY and CDR2 FYNNEI. This CDR3 reads CASSEVGGPQGVQPQHF. CDR3 DNA sequence: TGTGCCAGCAGTGAAGTTGGGGGGCCACAGGGGGTCCAGCCCCAGCATTTT.

V and J are TRBV25-1 and TRBJ2-1, with 7 bases fitting TRBD1. The junction had 8 bases not matched to a gene; V was cut back by 5 bases and J by 10 bases. The CDR3 covers 13 residues. Germline loops: CDR1 MGHDK, CDR2 SYGVNS. CDR3 sequence reads: CASSTRQGVEQFF. The CDR3 DNA reads as TGTGCCAGCAGTACCCGACAGGGAGTGGAGCAGTTCTTC.